The clone carrying this T cell receptor (beta chain) was recorded a few times. The germline gives CDR1 SQVTM, CDR2 ANQGSEA. The trim removed 8 bases at V and 6 bases at J, leaving 13 bases unmatched. This CDR3 contains 17 residues. Time point defined: persistent/refractory GD, antithyroid drugs over 5 years with positive TRAb. Following extraction of RNA from PBMCs, that RNA was used to make the TCR library. According to the study, TCR beta libraries were built with iRepertoire HTBI primers and CDR3-region Arm-PCR. Each CDR3 protein gets one entry after TCRdb re-called the multiplex PCR reads with MiXCR. The top ten clones hold about an eighth of a sample with roughly 500,000 distinct CDR3 sequences, roughly 22% of them seen once. These data are taken from a study of regulatory T cells in long-lasting Graves disease. For the study at large: Persistent Graves' disease denoted over 5 years of antithyroid drugs plus positive TSH receptor antibodies.

The chain carries TRBV29-1 and TRBJ2-2; 15 bases match TRBD2. The sequencing used peripheral blood mononuclear cells (PBMCs), collected when the disease was refractory, from a patient treated with antithyroid drugs. The source is a female donor with Graves disease. CDR3 coding DNA: TGCAGCCTACCGCCTGGGACTAGCGGGAGGTGGGCCGGGGAGCTGTTTTTT. Translation: CSLPPGTSGRWAGELFF.